The source of this T cell receptor (beta chain) is a study of blood T cells in healthy people across ages. Findings of the study overall: Older age went with lower TCR beta diversity per million T cells, in a roughly linear way.

The CDR3 runs 17 residues. V lost 2 bases and J 7 bases, leaving 21 bases between the germline ends. In germline, CDR1 is ENHRY, CDR2 SYGVKD. PCR was performed a second time for 7 to 11 cycles using a sample-barcoded 5' primer and a J-beta primer mix. Sequencing yielded, for each sample, at least 3 million paired-end reads carrying CDR3. TCRdb itself ran the 5' RACE reads through MiXCR, one entry per CDR3 protein. This sample has over 1,500,000 distinct CDR3 sequences, with 49% found just once. As concerns this clonotype: Its antigen is not known.

The J gene is TRBJ2-1, the V gene TRBV10-3; D remains unclear. The material sequenced was blood. The sequence was obtained from a woman between 35 and 50 years old in good health. Written as DNA, the CDR3 is TGTGCCATCAGTGAGCCTGGCTTTAGGCCCCTGGGGAATGAGCAGTTCTTC. It encodes CAISEPGFRPLGNEQFF.